This T cell receptor beta chain was sequenced during a study of blood T cell repertoires in COVID-19. The method was immunoSEQ multiplex PCR; TCRdb's version includes in-frame clones alone and lacks a portion of them. The sample carries 95,000 to 120,000 clones, over 75% recorded once. Looked up from germline, CDR1 is KGHSH and CDR2 is LQKENI. CDR3 size: 14 residues. Trimming at V came to 3 bases and at J to 3 bases, leaving 1 base not matched to a gene. This receptor was taken from a woman between 65 and 79 years old who had recovered from COVID-19. The rearrangement uses TRBV18 and TRBJ2-5, with TRBD1 identical over 10 bases. The sequencing input was peripheral blood. The CDR3 region is CASSPGQGKETQYF. CDR3 DNA sequence: TGTGCCAGCTCACCGGGACAGGGGAAAGAGACCCAGTACTTC.